The entry below describes one T cell receptor (beta chain). Its antigen is not known. TCRdb passed the 5' RACE reads through MiXCR, listing each CDR3 protein once. Of about 610,000 distinct CDR3 sequences detected, 15% to 20% appear once; the ten largest clones hold around 7.8%. The entry originates in a study of T-cell memory formation after mild COVID-19. Study at large: In these data, TCR clusters were largely donor specific. Findings of the study overall: Contracting CD8+ clones were enriched in EMRA, CD4+ mainly in CM and EM.

The V gene's germline CDR1 is LGHDT and CDR2 YNNKEL (reference sequence). Losses at the gene ends were 5 bases for V and 0 bases for J; bases not matched to a gene: 0. This CDR3 has 13 amino acids. Sequencing was performed on PBMCs or a T cell subset sorted from them (not recorded which). The gene calls are TRBV3-1 and TRBJ1-2; 7 bases match TRBD1. This TCR came from an adult woman who had mild COVID-19 (a few samples of this study predate the infection). Cell type and time point are not known. As DNA, the CDR3 is TGTGCCAGCAGCGGGACAGCTAACTATGGCTACACCTTC. This encodes CASSGTANYGYTF.